These T cell receptor beta chains were read from a single sample in a study of neurological immune-mediated disorders. TCRdb used MiXCR to reprocess the 5' RACE reads, holding one entry per CDR3 protein. The sample consists of 28,000 or so distinct CDR3 sequences, around 12% of them appearing once. Source material: PBMCs. The receptors were gathered from a man in his 60s in good health. The CDR3 runs from the conserved cysteine through the conserved F or W. The D gene is left open where the match is weak. Where a row states a size, it is once, few, many or the class of an expanded clone; other rows omit it.

v_call	clone_size	d_call	j_call	cdr3_aa	cdr3_nt
TRBV28	many	TRBD2	TRBJ2-7	CASSSFGGGSSEQYF	TGTGCCAGCAGTTCTTTCGGGGGAGGGTCATCCGAGCAGTACTTC
TRBV14	many	TRBD2	TRBJ2-7	CASSAGLAITYEQYF	TGTGCCAGCAGCGCGGGACTAGCGATAACCTACGAGCAGTACTTC
TRBV7-2	many	-	TRBJ2-1	CASSYAGTREQFF	TGTGCCAGCAGCTACGCCGGGACTCGAGAGCAGTTCTTC
TRBV20-1	many	TRBD1	TRBJ2-3	CSPKAGVGQGLADTQYF	TGCAGTCCGAAGGCGGGCGTAGGACAGGGTCTCGCAGATACGCAGTATTTT
TRBV7-9	many	-	TRBJ1-2	CASTPPGGELGGYTF	TGTGCCAGCACCCCACCCGGGGGTGAGTTGGGTGGCTACACCTTC
TRBV3-1	many	-	TRBJ1-1	CASSQVGNVEAFF	TGTGCCAGCAGCCAAGTCGGGAATGTCGAAGCTTTCTTT
TRBV20-1	many	TRBD1	TRBJ1-4	CSARDVSSGGNEKLFF	TGCAGTGCTAGAGATGTATCGTCAGGGGGGAATGAAAAACTGTTTTTT
TRBV5-1	many	TRBD1	TRBJ2-5	CASSFGAGTGGFVETQYF	TGCGCCAGCAGCTTCGGGGCCGGGACAGGGGGCTTCGTAGAGACCCAGTACTTC
TRBV7-3	many	-	TRBJ2-5	CASSFNDQETQYF	TGTGCCAGCAGCTTTAACGATCAAGAGACCCAGTACTTC
TRBV6-5	many	TRBD1	TRBJ2-1	CASSGTGGGEQFF	TGTGCCAGCAGCGGCACAGGGGGCGGTGAGCAGTTCTTC
TRBV9	many	-	TRBJ1-2	CASSSPPGSGGYTF	TGTGCCAGCAGCTCACCCCCAGGGTCAGGTGGCTACACCTTC
TRBV7-3	many	-	TRBJ2-7	CASSLIWGYEQYF	TGTGCCAGCAGCTTAATATGGGGCTACGAGCAGTACTTC
TRBV12-3/TRBV12-4	many	-	TRBJ1-5	CASSWGGEPNQPQHF	TGTGCCAGCAGCTGGGGGGGAGAGCCCAATCAGCCCCAGCATTTT
TRBV12-3/TRBV12-4	medium-sized	-	TRBJ1-3	CASRLAGNTIYF	TGTGCCAGCAGGCTCGCCGGAAACACCATATATTTT
TRBV7-2	many	-	TRBJ2-7	CASSPIGEGGKQYF	TGTGCCAGCAGCCCTATAGGGGAAGGGGGGAAGCAGTACTTC
TRBV5-1	medium-sized	-	TRBJ2-3	CASSLADSTDTQYF	TGCGCCAGCAGCTTGGCAGACAGCACAGATACGCAGTATTTT
TRBV6-4	-	TRBD2	TRBJ2-3	CASSDSSRGGTDTQYF	TGTGCCAGCAGTGACTCGTCGCGGGGGGGCACAGATACGCAGTATTTT
TRBV7-2	many	TRBD2	TRBJ2-1	CASSLVWRERYNEQFF	TGTGCCAGCAGCTTAGTGTGGCGGGAGCGCTACAATGAGCAGTTCTTC
TRBV13	many	TRBD2	TRBJ2-7	CASSSGGVAGEGSYEQYF	TGTGCCAGCAGCTCAGGTGGGGTAGCGGGAGAGGGGTCCTACGAGCAGTACTTC
TRBV29-1	many	TRBD1	TRBJ1-1	CSVSRDSANTEAFF	TGCAGCGTGTCCCGGGACAGTGCAAACACTGAAGCTTTCTTT
TRBV7-2	many	-	TRBJ1-6	CASSLAGIDNSPLHF	TGTGCCAGCAGCTTAGCGGGGATCGATAATTCACCCCTCCACTTT
TRBV3-1	-	-	TRBJ1-1	CASSGRELNTEAFF	TGTGCCAGCAGCGGCCGGGAACTGAACACTGAAGCTTTCTTT
TRBV5-1	many	-	TRBJ2-5	CASRVGLIRETQYF	TGCGCCAGCAGAGTGGGCCTAATCCGGGAGACCCAGTACTTC
TRBV5-1	-	TRBD2	TRBJ2-1	CASSPSVGGGAYNEQFF	TGCGCCAGCAGCCCATCCGTCGGCGGGGGGGCGTACAATGAGCAGTTCTTC
TRBV5-1	medium-sized	-	TRBJ2-3	CASSLVVSSREDTQYF	TGCGCCAGCAGCTTGGTCGTCAGCTCCAGGGAGGATACGCAGTATTTT